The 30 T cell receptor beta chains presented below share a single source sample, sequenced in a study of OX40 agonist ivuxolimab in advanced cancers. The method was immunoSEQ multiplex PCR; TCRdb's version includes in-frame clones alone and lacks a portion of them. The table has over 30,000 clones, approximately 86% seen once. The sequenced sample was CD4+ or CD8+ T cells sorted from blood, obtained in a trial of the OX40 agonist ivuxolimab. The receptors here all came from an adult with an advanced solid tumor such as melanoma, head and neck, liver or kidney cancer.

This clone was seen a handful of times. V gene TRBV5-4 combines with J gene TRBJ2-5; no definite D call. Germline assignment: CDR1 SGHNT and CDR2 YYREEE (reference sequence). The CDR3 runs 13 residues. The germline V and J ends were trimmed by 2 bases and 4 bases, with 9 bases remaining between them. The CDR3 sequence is CASSFLLGETQYF. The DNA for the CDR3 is TGTGCCAGCAGCTTCCTTCTGGGAGAGACCCAGTACTTC.

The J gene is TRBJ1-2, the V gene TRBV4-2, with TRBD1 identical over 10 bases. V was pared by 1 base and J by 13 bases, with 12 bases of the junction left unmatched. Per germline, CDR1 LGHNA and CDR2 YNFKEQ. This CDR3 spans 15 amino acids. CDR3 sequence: CASSQGGQGFPVGTF. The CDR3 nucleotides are TGTGCCAGCAGCCAAGGGGGACAGGGGTTTCCCGTGGGCACCTTC.

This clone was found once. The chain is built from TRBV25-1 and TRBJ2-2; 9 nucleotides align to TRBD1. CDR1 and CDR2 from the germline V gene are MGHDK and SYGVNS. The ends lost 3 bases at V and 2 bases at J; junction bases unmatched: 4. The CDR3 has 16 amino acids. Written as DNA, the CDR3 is TGTGCCAGCAGTGACACGGGACAGGGAAACACCGGGGAGCTGTTTTTT. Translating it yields CASSDTGQGNTGELFF.

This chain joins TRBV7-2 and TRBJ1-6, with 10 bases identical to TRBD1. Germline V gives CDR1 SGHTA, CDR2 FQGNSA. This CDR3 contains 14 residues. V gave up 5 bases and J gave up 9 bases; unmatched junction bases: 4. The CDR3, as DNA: TGTGCCAGCAGCAAAGGACAGGGGGTTTCACCCCTCCACTTT. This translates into CASSKGQGVSPLHF. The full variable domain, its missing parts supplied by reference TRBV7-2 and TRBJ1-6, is GAGVSQSPSNKVTEKGKDVELRCDPISGHTALYWYRQSLGQGLEFLIYFQGNSAPDKSGLPSDRFSAERTGGSVSTLTIQRTQQEDSAVYLCASSKGQGVSPLHFGNGTRLTVT.

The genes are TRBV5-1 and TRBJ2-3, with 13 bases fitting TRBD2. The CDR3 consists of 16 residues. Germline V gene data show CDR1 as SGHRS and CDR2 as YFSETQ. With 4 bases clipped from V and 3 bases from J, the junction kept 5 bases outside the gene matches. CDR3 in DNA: TGCGCCAGCAGCCCCGGGACTAGCGGGGAAACAGATACGCAGTATTTT. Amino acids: CASSPGTSGETDTQYF.

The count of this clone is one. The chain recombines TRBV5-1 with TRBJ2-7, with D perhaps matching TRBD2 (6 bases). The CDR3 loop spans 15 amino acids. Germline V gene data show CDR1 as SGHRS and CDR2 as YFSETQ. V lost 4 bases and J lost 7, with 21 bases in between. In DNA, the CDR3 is TGCGCCAGCAGCCTGTCCCGGGGAGGAGGTAGGGAGCAGTACTTC. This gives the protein CASSLSRGGGREQYF.

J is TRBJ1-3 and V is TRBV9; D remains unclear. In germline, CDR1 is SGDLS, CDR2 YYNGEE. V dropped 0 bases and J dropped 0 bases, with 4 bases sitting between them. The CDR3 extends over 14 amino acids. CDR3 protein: CASSVDSSGNTIYF. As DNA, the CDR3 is TGTGCCAGCAGCGTAGATAGCTCTGGAAACACCATATATTTT.

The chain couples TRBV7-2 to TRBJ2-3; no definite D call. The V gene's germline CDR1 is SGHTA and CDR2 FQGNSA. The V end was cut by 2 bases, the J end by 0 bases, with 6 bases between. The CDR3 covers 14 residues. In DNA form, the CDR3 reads TGTGCCAGCAGCTTAAAAGTAAGCACAGATACGCAGTATTTT. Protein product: CASSLKVSTDTQYF.

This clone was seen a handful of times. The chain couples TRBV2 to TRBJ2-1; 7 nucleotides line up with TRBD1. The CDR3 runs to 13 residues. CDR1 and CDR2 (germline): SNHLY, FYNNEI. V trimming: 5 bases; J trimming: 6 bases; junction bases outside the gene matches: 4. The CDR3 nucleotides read TGTGCCAGCAGTCGTACAGGGGTCAATGAGCAGTTCTTC. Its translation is CASSRTGVNEQFF.

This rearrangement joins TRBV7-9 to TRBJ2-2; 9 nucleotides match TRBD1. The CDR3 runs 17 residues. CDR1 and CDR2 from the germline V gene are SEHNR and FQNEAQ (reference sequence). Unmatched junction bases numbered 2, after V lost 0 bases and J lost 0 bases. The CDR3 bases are TGTGCCAGCAGCTTAGCGGGGACAGGGCCGAACACCGGGGAGCTGTTTTTT. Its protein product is CASSLAGTGPNTGELFF.

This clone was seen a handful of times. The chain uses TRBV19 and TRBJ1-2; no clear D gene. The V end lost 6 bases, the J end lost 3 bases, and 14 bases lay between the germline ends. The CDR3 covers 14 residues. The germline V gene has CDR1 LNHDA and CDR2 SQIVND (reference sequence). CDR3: CASRERADHYGYTF. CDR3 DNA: TGTGCCAGTAGAGAGAGGGCAGACCACTATGGCTACACCTTC.

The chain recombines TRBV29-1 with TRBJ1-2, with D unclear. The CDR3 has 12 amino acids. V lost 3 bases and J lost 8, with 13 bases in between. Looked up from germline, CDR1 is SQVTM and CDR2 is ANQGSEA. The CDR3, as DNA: TGCAGCGTTGATTCGATCCGCGGGGGCTACACCTTC. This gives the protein CSVDSIRGGYTF.

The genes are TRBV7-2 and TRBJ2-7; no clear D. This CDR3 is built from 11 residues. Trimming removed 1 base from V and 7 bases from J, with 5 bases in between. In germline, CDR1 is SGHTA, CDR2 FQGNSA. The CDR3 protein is CASSLVREQYF. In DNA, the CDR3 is TGTGCCAGCAGCTTAGTACGGGAGCAGTACTTC.

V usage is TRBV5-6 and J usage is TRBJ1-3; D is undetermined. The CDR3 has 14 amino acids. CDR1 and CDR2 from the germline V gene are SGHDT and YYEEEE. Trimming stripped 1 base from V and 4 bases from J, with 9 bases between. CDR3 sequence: CASSLWQAGNTIYF. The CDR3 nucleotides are TGTGCCAGCAGCTTGTGGCAGGCGGGAAACACCATATATTTT.

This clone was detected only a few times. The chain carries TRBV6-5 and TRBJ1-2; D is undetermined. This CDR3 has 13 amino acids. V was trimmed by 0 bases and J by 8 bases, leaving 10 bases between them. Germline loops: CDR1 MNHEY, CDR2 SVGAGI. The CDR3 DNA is TGTGCCAGCAGTTACTCTGACAATCGAGGCTACACCTTC. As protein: CASSYSDNRGYTF.

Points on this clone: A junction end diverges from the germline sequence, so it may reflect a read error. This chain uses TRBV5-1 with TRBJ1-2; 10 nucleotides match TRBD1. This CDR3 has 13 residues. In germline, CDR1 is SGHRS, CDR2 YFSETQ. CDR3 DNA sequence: TGTGCCAGCGGGACAGGGGAGGTCTATGGCTACACCTTC. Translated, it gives CASGTGEVYGYTF.

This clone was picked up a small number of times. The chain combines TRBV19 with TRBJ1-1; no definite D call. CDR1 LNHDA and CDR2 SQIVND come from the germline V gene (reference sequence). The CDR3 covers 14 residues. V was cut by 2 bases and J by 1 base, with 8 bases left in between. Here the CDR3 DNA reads TGTGCCAGTAGTATACAGCTCCAGAACACTGAAGCTTTCTTT. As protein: CASSIQLQNTEAFF.

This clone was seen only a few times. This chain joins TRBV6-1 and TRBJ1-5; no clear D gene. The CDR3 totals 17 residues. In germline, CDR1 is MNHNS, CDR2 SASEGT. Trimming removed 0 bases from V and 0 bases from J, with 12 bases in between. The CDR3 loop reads CASSEALGQNSNQPQHF. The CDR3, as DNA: TGTGCCAGCAGTGAAGCGCTCGGGCAGAATAGCAATCAGCCCCAGCATTTT.

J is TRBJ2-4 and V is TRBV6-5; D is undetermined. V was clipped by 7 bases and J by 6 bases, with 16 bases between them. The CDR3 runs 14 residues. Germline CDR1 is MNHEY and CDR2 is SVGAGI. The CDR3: CASNGKGSANIQYF. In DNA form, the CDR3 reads TGTGCCAGCAACGGCAAGGGCTCGGCAAACATTCAGTACTTC.

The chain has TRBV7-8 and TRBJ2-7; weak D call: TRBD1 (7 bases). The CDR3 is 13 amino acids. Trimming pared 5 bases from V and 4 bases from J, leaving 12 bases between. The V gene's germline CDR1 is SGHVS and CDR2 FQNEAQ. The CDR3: CASSRGTAYEQYF. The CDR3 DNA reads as TGTGCCAGCAGCCGCGGGACAGCTTACGAGCAGTACTTC.

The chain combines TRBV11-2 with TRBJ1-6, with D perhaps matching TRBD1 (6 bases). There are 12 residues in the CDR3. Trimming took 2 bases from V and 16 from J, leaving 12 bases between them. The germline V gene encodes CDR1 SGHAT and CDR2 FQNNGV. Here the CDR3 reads CASSLRSRGLHF. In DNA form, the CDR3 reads TGTGCCAGCAGCTTAAGGAGCAGGGGTCTCCACTTT.

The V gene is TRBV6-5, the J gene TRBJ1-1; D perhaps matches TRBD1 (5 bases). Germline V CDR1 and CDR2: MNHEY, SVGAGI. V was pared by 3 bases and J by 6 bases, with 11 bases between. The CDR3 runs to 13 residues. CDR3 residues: CASSYEAGSEAFF. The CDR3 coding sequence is TGTGCCAGCAGTTATGAGGCAGGGTCTGAAGCTTTCTTT.

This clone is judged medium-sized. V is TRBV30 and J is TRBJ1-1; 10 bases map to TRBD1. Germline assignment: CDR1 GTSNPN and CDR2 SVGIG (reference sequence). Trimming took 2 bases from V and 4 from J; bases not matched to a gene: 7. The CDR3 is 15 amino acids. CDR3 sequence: CAWSLLTGGGTEAFF. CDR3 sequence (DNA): TGTGCCTGGAGTTTATTGACAGGGGGCGGCACTGAAGCTTTCTTT.

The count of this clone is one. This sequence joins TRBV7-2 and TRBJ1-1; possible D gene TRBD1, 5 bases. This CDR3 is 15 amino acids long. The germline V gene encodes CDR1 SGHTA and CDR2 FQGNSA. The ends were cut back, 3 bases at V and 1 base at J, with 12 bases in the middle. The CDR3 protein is CASSFPGPKNTEAFF. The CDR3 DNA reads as TGTGCCAGCAGCTTCCCGGGACCCAAGAACACTGAAGCTTTCTTT.

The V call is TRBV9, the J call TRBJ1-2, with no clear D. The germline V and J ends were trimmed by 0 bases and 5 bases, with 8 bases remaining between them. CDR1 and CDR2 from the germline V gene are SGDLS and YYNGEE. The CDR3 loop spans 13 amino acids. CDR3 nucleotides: TGTGCCAGCAGCGTAGGGACCAATTATGGCTACACCTTC. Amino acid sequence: CASSVGTNYGYTF.

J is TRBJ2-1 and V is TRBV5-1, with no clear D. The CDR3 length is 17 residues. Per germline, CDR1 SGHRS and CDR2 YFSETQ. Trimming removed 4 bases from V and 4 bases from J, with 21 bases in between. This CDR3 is CASSLEISPSIYNEQFF. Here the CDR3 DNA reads TGCGCCAGCAGCCTAGAGATCTCCCCGTCAATATACAATGAGCAGTTCTTC.

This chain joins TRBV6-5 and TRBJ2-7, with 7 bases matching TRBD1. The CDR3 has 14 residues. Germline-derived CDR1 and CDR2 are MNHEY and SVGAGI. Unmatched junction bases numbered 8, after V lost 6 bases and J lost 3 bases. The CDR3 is CASSPPAGGYEQYF. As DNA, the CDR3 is TGTGCCAGCAGCCCCCCAGCAGGGGGCTACGAGCAGTACTTC.

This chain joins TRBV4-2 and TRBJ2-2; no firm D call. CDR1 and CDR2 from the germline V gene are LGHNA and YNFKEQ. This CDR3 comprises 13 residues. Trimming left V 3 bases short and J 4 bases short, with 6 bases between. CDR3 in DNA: TGTGCCAGCAGCCAGGTTAGCACCGGGGAGCTGTTTTTT. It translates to CASSQVSTGELFF.

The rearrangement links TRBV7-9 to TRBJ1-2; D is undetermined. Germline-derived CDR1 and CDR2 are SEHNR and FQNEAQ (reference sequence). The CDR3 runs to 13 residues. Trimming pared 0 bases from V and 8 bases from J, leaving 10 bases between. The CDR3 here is CASSLAGSDGYTF. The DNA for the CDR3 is TGTGCCAGCAGCTTAGCCGGTTCGGACGGCTACACCTTC.

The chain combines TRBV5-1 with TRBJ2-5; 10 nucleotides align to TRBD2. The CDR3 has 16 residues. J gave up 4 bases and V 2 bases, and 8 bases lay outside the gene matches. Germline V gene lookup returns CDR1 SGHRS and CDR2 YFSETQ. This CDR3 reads CASSLISGGPRETQYF. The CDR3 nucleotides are TGCGCCAGCAGCTTAATTAGCGGGGGGCCTCGAGAGACCCAGTACTTC.